This TCR beta chain was recorded in a study of OX40 agonist ivuxolimab in advanced cancers. As for the study in general: Treatment of patients was with ivuxolimab, an agonistic anti-OX40 (CD134) antibody. Patients in dose escalation had liver, melanoma, kidney or head and neck cancers. Therapy given before enrollment (anti-PD-1, anti-PD-L1 or anti-CTLA-4) was allowed, and around 41% had some.

Systemic immunosuppression or a history of autoimmune disease excluded patients. This clone was seen a few times. CDR1 and CDR2 (germline): MNHNS, SASEGT. The CDR3 is 17 residues long. Trimming cost V 4 bases and J 2 bases; bases outside gene matches: 13. Using immunoSEQ multiplex PCR, the repertoire was profiled, and TCRdb retains in-frame clones only, with some absent. Of 55,000 to 70,000 clones in the sample, around four fifths were seen once. Specimen: CD4+ or CD8+ T cells sorted from blood, collected in a trial of the OX40 agonist ivuxolimab. The genes are TRBV6-1 and TRBJ2-7; 8 bases are shared with TRBD2. The source is an adult with an advanced solid tumor such as melanoma, head and neck, liver or kidney cancer. CDR3: CASSAEGLAGFPYEQYF. The DNA of the CDR3 is TGTGCCAGCAGTGCTGAAGGACTAGCCGGGTTTCCCTACGAGCAGTACTTC.